Below, 24 T cell receptor beta chains from the same sample are listed, as sequenced in a study of CD8+CD57+ T cells in acquired aplastic anemia. For CDR3 and TCR beta VDJ profiling, genomic DNA was the template used. TCRdb processed the reads anew with MiXCR; each CDR3 protein has one entry. Of about 250,000 distinct CDR3 sequences detected, roughly half appear once; the ten largest clones hold roughly 8%. The sequenced patients had an expansion of CD8+CD57+ cells seen by flow cytometry. Sequencing was carried out using sorted CD4+, CD8+, or CD8+CD57+ T cells (not recorded which) from PBMCs. The receptors were gathered from a human donor with aplastic anemia.

At least ten counts were recorded for this clonotype. This CDR3 reads CASSLVRGNGAGELFF. DNA for the CDR3: TGTGCCAGCAGCTTAGTGCGAGGGAACGGGGCCGGGGAGCTGTTTTTT. The rearrangement uses TRBV11-2 and TRBJ2-2; tentative D call: TRBD2 (5 bases). The CDR3 covers 16 residues. Trimming shortened V by 1 base and J by 6 bases, and 15 bases separated the two germline ends. Germline values: CDR1 SGHAT, CDR2 FQNNGV.

The chain is built from TRBV7-8 and TRBJ2-3; tentatively, D is TRBD1 or TRBD2 (6 bases each). The germline CDR1 and CDR2 sequences are SGHVS and FQNEAQ. The V and J ends lost 1 base and 3 bases respectively, with 11 bases between them. This CDR3 region has 15 residues. The CDR3 loop is CASSLDPGATDTQYF. The CDR3 nucleotides are TGTGCCAGCAGCTTAGATCCGGGGGCGACAGATACGCAGTATTTT. Full variable domain (missing parts from reference TRBV7-8 and TRBJ2-3): GAGVSQSPRYKVAKRGQDVALRCDPISGHVSLFWYQQALGQGPEFLTYFQNEAQLDKSGLPSDRFFAERPEGSVSTLKIQRTQQEDSAVYLCASSLDPGATDTQYFGPGTRLTVL.

The table lists this clonotype with a count of one. CDR3 in DNA: TGTGCCAGCAGGACAGGAGGCTCTCACGAGACCCAGTACTTC. This codes for CASRTGGSHETQYF. The rearrangement uses TRBV12-3 or TRBV12-4 and TRBJ2-5; weak D call: TRBD1 (6 bases). V was clipped by 6 bases and J by 5 bases, with 16 bases between them. There are 14 residues in the CDR3.

The chain is built from TRBV2 and TRBJ2-7; 10 bases agree with TRBD2. The junction had 6 bases not matched to a gene; V was cut back by 7 bases and J by 3 bases. This CDR3 is built from 14 residues. CDR1 and CDR2 from the germline V gene are SNHLY and FYNNEI. The CDR3: CASTERTSGYEQYF. CDR3 DNA sequence: TGTGCCAGCACCGAACGGACTAGCGGCTACGAGCAGTACTTC.

Worth noting for this clonotype: Since the CDR3 does not end with the conserved phenylalanine or tryptophan, this likely comes from a read error. The chain recombines TRBV6-5 with TRBJ1-6; D gene ambiguous. V lost 5 bases and J 14 bases, leaving 13 bases between the germline ends. The CDR3 spans 12 residues. The V gene's germline CDR1 is MNHEY and CDR2 SVGAGI. The chain's CDR3 is CASSGIPGTLHL. The CDR3 DNA reads TGTGCCAGCAGTGGAATACCCGGGACCCTCCACCTT.

A few counts support this clonotype. The chain has TRBV9 and TRBJ2-1; 8 nucleotides match TRBD1. The CDR3 is 18 residues long. Per germline, CDR1 SGDLS and CDR2 YYNGEE. The V gene end was trimmed by 4 bases and the J gene end by 8 bases; junction bases not matched to a gene: 20. CDR3 region: CASSYLRDRLNKGDEQFF. DNA for the CDR3: TGTGCCAGCAGCTACCTCCGGGACAGGCTAAACAAAGGGGATGAGCAGTTCTTC.

J is TRBJ1-6 and V is TRBV7-6, with 9 bases matching TRBD1. CDR3 length: 16 amino acids. The germline V gene encodes CDR1 SGHVS and CDR2 FNYEAQ. After removal of 3 bases from V and 6 bases from J, the junction contained 6 bases not matched to a gene. CDR3 amino acids: CASSLEGQGSNSPLHF. CDR3 DNA sequence: TGTGCCAGCAGCTTGGAGGGACAGGGTAGTAATTCACCCCTCCACTTT.

Ten or more counts support this clonotype. V gene TRBV7-9 combines with J gene TRBJ1-2, with unresolved D. V lost 5 bases and J lost 5, with 18 bases in between. This CDR3 region has 15 residues. Per germline, CDR1 SEHNR and CDR2 FQNEAQ (reference sequence). CDR3 loop: CASSPVTRTLYGYTF. The CDR3 coding sequence is TGTGCCAGCAGCCCCGTGACCAGGACCCTTTATGGCTACACCTTC.

The chain couples TRBV11-2 to TRBJ1-6; D not certain. V was cut by 3 bases and J by 5 bases, with 5 bases left in between. The CDR3 is made up of 13 amino acids. Germline V CDR1 and CDR2: SGHAT, FQNNGV. The CDR3 nucleotides read TGTGCCAGCAGCTTCGGAAATAATTCACCCCTCCACTTT. Encoded protein: CASSFGNNSPLHF. Based on the CDR3 plus reference TRBV11-2 and TRBJ1-6, the full variable domain is EAGVAQSPRYKIIEKRQSVAFWCNPISGHATLYWYQQILGQGPKLLIQFQNNGVVDDSQLPKDRFSAERLKGVDSTLKIQPAKLEDSAVYLCASSFGNNSPLHFGNGTRLTVT.

Remarks on this clonotype: The junction and the germline gene differ at one end; a read error may be behind it. V gene TRBV30 combines with J gene TRBJ1-2, with D uncertain. Germline CDR1 reads GTSNPN; CDR2 reads SVGIG (reference sequence). The CDR3 is 12 residues long. The CDR3 protein is CAWSLGNYGCTF. The CDR3 nucleotides read TGTGCCTGGAGTTTAGGGAACTATGGCTGCACCTTC.

Note on this clonotype: The final CDR3 position lacks the conserved phenylalanine or tryptophan, pointing to a likely read error. The rearrangement joins TRBV7-2 to TRBJ1-3; D call uncertain. Germline V lookup: CDR1 SGHTA, CDR2 FQGNSA. This CDR3 has 14 residues. V lost 5 bases to trimming and J lost 0 bases, with 8 bases between them. The CDR3 here is CASSLAGSGNTIYS. The CDR3, as DNA: TGTGCCAGCAGCCTCGCAGGCTCTGGAAACACCATATATTCT.

This clonotype appeared a single time. The chain recombines TRBV7-8 with TRBJ1-5; 7 bases match TRBD1. From germline, CDR1 is SGHVS and CDR2 FQNEAQ. The junction had 14 bases not matched to a gene; V was cut back by 5 bases and J by 7 bases. There are 16 residues in the CDR3. The CDR3 loop is CASSNLGDSPSQPQHF. CDR3 sequence (DNA): TGTGCCAGCAGCAACTTAGGGGACAGCCCTTCGCAGCCCCAGCATTTT.

The chain has TRBV20-1 and TRBJ1-5; D gene uncertain. CDR1 and CDR2 (germline): DFQATT, SNEGSKA (reference sequence). V was pared by 6 bases and J by 11 bases, with 20 bases between. The CDR3 sequence is 13 residues long. In DNA, the CDR3 is TGCAGTGCACCGGACGGTCTCGTGAGGACCCAGCATTTT. Protein product: CSAPDGLVRTQHF.

The chain has TRBV7-2 and TRBJ2-1; tentative D call: TRBD2 (6 bases). The CDR3 contains 14 residues. Germline assignment: CDR1 SGHTA and CDR2 FQGNSA. V was shortened by 5 bases and J by 4 bases, with 12 bases between the two germline ends. CDR3 residues: CASSLGTDYNEQFF. CDR3 bases: TGTGCCAGCAGCCTCGGGACTGATTACAATGAGCAGTTCTTC.

This clonotype appeared a few times. V usage is TRBV15 and J usage is TRBJ1-1, with TRBD1 identical over 7 bases. The CDR3 length is 16 residues. CDR1 LNHNV and CDR2 YYDKDF come from the germline V gene (reference sequence). J was trimmed by 0 bases and V by 0 bases; bases with no gene match: 4. As DNA, the CDR3 is TGTGCCACCAGCAGAGATCACAGGGGATTGAACACTGAAGCTTTCTTT. Protein product: CATSRDHRGLNTEAFF. The whole variable domain, filled in from reference TRBV15 and TRBJ1-1, reads DAMVIQNPRYQVTQFGKPVTLSCSQTLNHNVMYWYQQKSSQAPKLLFHYYDKDFNNEADTPDNFQSRRPNTSFCFLDIRSPGLGDTAMYLCATSRDHRGLNTEAFFGQGTRLTVV.

The V call is TRBV15, the J call TRBJ1-1; D remains unclear. The CDR3 has 11 residues. Germline assignment: CDR1 LNHNV and CDR2 YYDKDF (reference sequence). The V gene lost 0 bases and the J gene lost 8 bases, with 4 bases spanning the gap. Here the CDR3 reads CATSRDREAFF. DNA for the CDR3: TGTGCCACCAGCAGAGACAGGGAAGCTTTCTTT. Full variable domain (missing parts from reference TRBV15 and TRBJ1-1): DAMVIQNPRYQVTQFGKPVTLSCSQTLNHNVMYWYQQKSSQAPKLLFHYYDKDFNNEADTPDNFQSRRPNTSFCFLDIRSPGLGDTAMYLCATSRDREAFFGQGTRLTVV.

The chain joins TRBV11-2 to TRBJ2-3; D might be TRBD1 (6 bases). The CDR3 totals 13 residues. CDR1 and CDR2 from the germline V gene are SGHAT and FQNNGV. The V gene lost 1 base and the J gene lost 9 bases, with 11 bases spanning the gap. The CDR3 loop reads CASSLGPQGTQYF. The CDR3 DNA reads as TGTGCCAGCAGCTTAGGTCCGCAGGGGACGCAGTATTTT.

In this sample, this clonotype turned up many times. The chain combines TRBV20-1 with TRBJ1-2, with D maybe TRBD1 (6 bases). This CDR3 has 14 residues. Germline assignment: CDR1 DFQATT and CDR2 SNEGSKA (reference sequence). V lost 1 base, J lost 6 bases, and 15 bases lay in between. Here the CDR3 DNA reads TGCAGTGCTAGAGCCGGGTCAGGGGACAATGGCTACACCTTC. Its protein product is CSARAGSGDNGYTF.

This clonotype was detected many times. The chain combines TRBV11-1 with TRBJ2-3, with TRBD2 as a possible D gene (6 bases). Trimming removed 0 bases from V and 5 bases from J, with 6 bases in between. The CDR3 is 13 residues long. Germline CDR1 reads SGHAT; CDR2 reads FQDESV (reference sequence). The CDR3 nucleotides are TGTGCCAGCAGCTTAGCGGGGGGAGATACGCAGTATTTT. Translated, it gives CASSLAGGDTQYF.

This clonotype appeared many times. This chain joins TRBV29-1 and TRBJ1-2; 7 bases map to TRBD1. The V gene end was trimmed by 6 bases and the J gene end by 4 bases; junction bases not matched to a gene: 11. The CDR3 totals 14 residues. Per the germline V gene, CDR1 is SQVTM and CDR2 is ANQGSEA. The CDR3 DNA reads as TGCAGCGTCGATCCACAGGGGTCCAGCTATGGCTACACCTTC. Residues: CSVDPQGSSYGYTF.

The sample holds many counts of this clonotype. The chain couples TRBV14 to TRBJ1-1, with D uncertain. V was clipped by 4 bases and J by 2 bases, with 11 bases between them. The CDR3 is 14 amino acids. Germline CDR1 is SGHDN and CDR2 is FVKESK. CDR3 amino acids: CASSPWDFNTEAFF. CDR3 nucleotides: TGTGCCAGCAGCCCCTGGGATTTTAACACTGAAGCTTTCTTT.

The chain couples TRBV27 to TRBJ2-7, with 7 bases identical to TRBD2. The CDR3 is 15 residues long. Trimming took 5 bases from V and 3 from J; bases not matched to a gene: 10. CDR1 is MNHEY, CDR2 SMNVEV, per germline (reference sequence). CDR3 bases: TGTGCCAGCAGTAAGAGACTAGCACCGGGCTACGAGCAGTACTTC. It codes for CASSKRLAPGYEQYF.

The table lists this clonotype with many counts. The chain is built from TRBV10-1 and TRBJ2-1, with 7 nucleotides matching TRBD2. The CDR3 runs to 13 residues. Germline CDR1 reads WNHNN; CDR2 reads SYGVQD (reference sequence). Trimming took 0 bases from V and 9 from J; bases not matched to a gene: 2. The CDR3 loop is CASSESAGAEQFF. The CDR3 DNA is TGCGCCAGCAGTGAGTCTGCGGGAGCTGAGCAGTTCTTC.

The genes are TRBV20-1 and TRBJ2-7, with a weak D call TRBD2 (6 bases). Per the germline V gene, CDR1 is DFQATT and CDR2 is SNEGSKA (reference sequence). Trimming took off 3 bases at V and 1 base at J, with 10 bases between the two ends. The CDR3 spans 13 residues. The CDR3 spells CSASGSGSYEQYF. The CDR3 DNA is TGCAGTGCTAGCGGGAGTGGGTCCTACGAGCAGTACTTC.